The clone carrying this TCR beta chain was observed at least ten times. Trimming left V 2 bases short and J 1 base short, with 11 bases between. CDR1 and CDR2 (germline): SGHRS, YFSETQ. The CDR3 runs 15 residues. TCRdb passed the 5' RACE reads through MiXCR, listing each CDR3 protein once. The sample carries just over 40,000 distinct CDR3 sequences, about 4.2% recorded once. This entry comes from a study of T cells of healthy individuals. The TCR comes from a human donor in good health. The chain links TRBV5-1 to TRBJ2-3, with D possibly TRBD2 on 5 matching bases. The CDR3 nucleotides read TGCGCCAGCAGCTTTATGGGAGAGGGCACAGATACGCAGTATTTT. It translates to CASSFMGEGTDTQYF.